These 13 T cell receptor beta chains came from one sample sequenced in a study of early stage breast cancer tumors. Produced via immunoSEQ multiplex PCR; TCRdb's table is partial and in-frame only. The profile covers 51,000 or so clones, with roughly 80% appearing a single time and approximately 1.4% taken by the ten largest. Sequenced material: blood. These receptors came from a person aged 45 to 60 with breast cancer.

J is TRBJ1-1 and V is TRBV19; a weak D match, TRBD1 (5 bases). V lost 0 bases to trimming and J lost 7 bases, with 15 bases between them. The CDR3 length is 15 residues. CDR1 and CDR2 from the germline V gene are LNHDA and SQIVND (reference sequence). The CDR3, as DNA: TGTGCCAGTAGTATAGATCAGCCAGGGCACAATGAAGCTTTCTTT. Protein sequence: CASSIDQPGHNEAFF.

The rearrangement links TRBV7-9 to TRBJ1-2; D perhaps matches TRBD1 (5 bases). The CDR3 has 13 residues. Germline V lookup: CDR1 SEHNR, CDR2 FQNEAQ (reference sequence). The V end was cut by 5 bases, the J end by 7 bases, with 14 bases between. DNA of the CDR3: TGTGCCAGCAGCCCCGGCGGGGCTCCTGGCTACACCTTC. This encodes CASSPGGAPGYTF.

The chain has TRBV7-2 and TRBJ1-6; possibly TRBD1 for D (5 bases). V lost 2 bases, J lost 6 bases, and 11 bases lay in between. Germline lookup yields CDR1 SGHTA and CDR2 FQGNSA. The CDR3 covers 15 residues. CDR3 bases: TGTGCCAGCAGCTTACAGGGAGAGTTTAATTCACCCCTCCACTTT. Translation gives CASSLQGEFNSPLHF.

The genes are TRBV6-1 and TRBJ1-2, with 8 bases lining up with TRBD1. The CDR3 loop spans 14 amino acids. The trim removed 3 bases at V and 8 bases at J, leaving 8 bases unmatched. Per germline, CDR1 MNHNS and CDR2 SASEGT. In DNA form, the CDR3 reads TGTGCCAGCAGTGACGGACAGGGAACGAGAGGCTACACCTTC. This sequence encodes CASSDGQGTRGYTF.

The chain uses TRBV11-2 and TRBJ1-2; D not resolved. V was shortened by 2 bases and J by 1 base, with 17 bases between the two germline ends. Germline V lookup: CDR1 SGHAT, CDR2 FQNNGV. The CDR3 is 17 amino acids. In nucleotides, the CDR3 is TGTGCCAGCAGCTTACGGTTCAGGCGCATCTTTAACTATGGCTACACCTTC. As protein: CASSLRFRRIFNYGYTF.

The V and J genes are TRBV4-2 and TRBJ2-1, with D possibly being TRBD1 or TRBD2 (7 bases each). In germline, CDR1 is LGHNA, CDR2 YNFKEQ. The CDR3 is made up of 14 amino acids. V was shortened by 2 bases and J by 9 bases, with 14 bases between the two germline ends. The CDR3 DNA reads as TGTGCCAGCAGCCAACCCGACAGGGAGGGTGAGCAGTTCTTC. This codes for CASSQPDREGEQFF.

The rearrangement uses TRBV27 and TRBJ2-5; 13 nucleotides line up with TRBD2. V was pared by 8 bases and J by 1 base, with 7 bases of the junction left unmatched. This CDR3 has 16 amino acids. The germline gives CDR1 MNHEY, CDR2 SMNVEV (reference sequence). CDR3 DNA: TGTGCCAGCGGAGCATGGACTAGCGGGAGCCAAGAGACCCAGTACTTC. The encoded protein is CASGAWTSGSQETQYF.

This clone was recorded once. V is TRBV5-6 and J is TRBJ1-2, with 7 positions matching TRBD1. The CDR3 extends over 14 amino acids. Germline-derived CDR1 and CDR2 are SGHDT and YYEEEE. V lost 4 bases, J lost 8 bases, and 11 bases stayed unmatched. The CDR3 DNA reads as TGTGCCAGCAGCCTGACAGGGAACCTATGGGGCTACACCTTC. Its protein is CASSLTGNLWGYTF.

J is TRBJ2-7 and V is TRBV5-1, with TRBD2 identical over 11 bases. Germline V gene data show CDR1 as SGHRS and CDR2 as YFSETQ. This CDR3 spans 14 amino acids. After removal of 5 bases from V and 6 bases from J, the junction contained 7 bases not matched to a gene. The CDR3: CASSIAGGPGEQYF. As DNA, the CDR3 is TGCGCCAGCAGTATAGCGGGAGGGCCGGGCGAGCAGTACTTC.

Worth noting for this clone: Other DNA sequences within the sample encode an identical CDR3. CDR3 in DNA: TGCGCCAGCAGCCTAGCGGGAGGGACCTACAATGAGCAGTTCTTC. Encoded protein: CASSLAGGTYNEQFF. The rearrangement uses TRBV5-1 and TRBJ2-1, with TRBD2 matching over 12 bases. The germline CDR1 and CDR2 sequences are SGHRS and YFSETQ. Trimming at V came to 4 bases and at J to 2 bases, leaving 1 base not matched to a gene. CDR3 length equals 15 residues.

The chain combines TRBV7-9 with TRBJ1-4; weak D call: TRBD1 (6 bases). The length of the CDR3 is 15 residues. The germline V gene has CDR1 SEHNR and CDR2 FQNEAQ (reference sequence). V dropped 5 bases and J dropped 7 bases, with 17 bases sitting between them. The CDR3 here is CASSHEGGGSEKLFF. CDR3 DNA sequence: TGTGCCAGCAGCCACGAAGGGGGTGGGAGTGAAAAACTGTTTTTT.

The gene calls are TRBV5-6 and TRBJ2-2, with TRBD1 matching 8 bases. Per germline, CDR1 SGHDT and CDR2 YYEEEE. Trimming at V came to 4 bases and at J to 7 bases, leaving 6 bases not matched to a gene. The CDR3 spans 14 residues. The CDR3 DNA is TGTGCCAGCAGCGCGACAGGGGATGACGGGGAGCTGTTTTTT. Its protein is CASSATGDDGELFF.

The chain is built from TRBV29-1 and TRBJ1-2; TRBD1 agrees at 9 bases. The germline gives CDR1 SQVTM, CDR2 ANQGSEA. V shed 7 bases and J 4 bases; nucleotides not matched to a gene: 7. The length of the CDR3 is 13 residues. In nucleotides, the CDR3 is TGCAGCGGCCTACAGGGGGCAAGCTATGGCTACACCTTC. It is translated as CSGLQGASYGYTF.